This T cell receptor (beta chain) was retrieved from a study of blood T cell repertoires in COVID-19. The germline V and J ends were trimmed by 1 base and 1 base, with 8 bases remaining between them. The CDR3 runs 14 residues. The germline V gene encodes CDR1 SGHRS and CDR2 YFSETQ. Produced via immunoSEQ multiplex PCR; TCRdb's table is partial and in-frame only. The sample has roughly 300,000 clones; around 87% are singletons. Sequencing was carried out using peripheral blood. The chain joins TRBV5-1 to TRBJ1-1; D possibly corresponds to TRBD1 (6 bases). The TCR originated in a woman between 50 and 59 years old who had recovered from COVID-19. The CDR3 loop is CASSLSQGNTEAFF. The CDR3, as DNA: TGCGCCAGCAGCTTGTCACAGGGGAACACTGAAGCTTTCTTT. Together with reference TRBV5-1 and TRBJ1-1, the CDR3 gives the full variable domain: KAGVTQTPRYLIKTRGQQVTLSCSPISGHRSVSWYQQTPGQGLQFLFEYFSETQRNKGNFPGRFSGRQFSNSRSEMNVSTLELGDSALYLCASSLSQGNTEAFFGQGTRLTVV.